The 2 T cell receptor beta chains reported below all come from one sample, sequenced in a study of beta chain features in type 1 diabetes. Every bit of the isolated RNA underwent reverse transcription, so sequencing read expressed TCRB transcripts. Clones were read by immunoSEQ multiplex PCR, and TCRdb kept only the in-frame ones, dropping some. The data contain 250,000 to 350,000 clones, about 11% of them seen just once; the ten biggest clones take up 0.015%. Sequenced input: naive CD4+ T cells from blood. The receptor set was obtained from a woman in her 30s in good health.

J is TRBJ1-1 and V is TRBV18, with 7 nucleotides matching TRBD1. V lost 2 bases and J lost 4; bases outside the gene matches: 4. The CDR3 loop spans 14 amino acids. Germline V lookup: CDR1 KGHSH, CDR2 LQKENI. The CDR3 protein is CASSPATGTTEAFF. The CDR3 nucleotides read TGTGCCAGCTCACCAGCGACAGGGACCACTGAAGCTTTCTTT. Full variable domain (remainder filled in from reference TRBV18 and TRBJ1-1): NAGVMQNPRHLVRRRGQEARLRCSPMKGHSHVYWYRQLPEEGLKFMVYLQKENIIDESGMPKERFSAEFPKEGPSILRIQQVVRGDSAAYFCASSPATGTTEAFFGQGTRLTVV.

This clone has a handful of counts. J is TRBJ2-7 and V is TRBV30; TRBD1 matches 7 bases. The CDR3 sequence is 14 residues long. Germline V gene lookup returns CDR1 GTSNPN and CDR2 SVGIG (reference sequence). Losses at the gene ends were 7 bases for V and 0 bases for J; bases not matched to a gene: 9. CDR3 amino acids: CALNRGQGSYEQYF. The CDR3 nucleotides read TGTGCCTTAAACAGGGGACAAGGCTCCTACGAGCAGTACTTC.